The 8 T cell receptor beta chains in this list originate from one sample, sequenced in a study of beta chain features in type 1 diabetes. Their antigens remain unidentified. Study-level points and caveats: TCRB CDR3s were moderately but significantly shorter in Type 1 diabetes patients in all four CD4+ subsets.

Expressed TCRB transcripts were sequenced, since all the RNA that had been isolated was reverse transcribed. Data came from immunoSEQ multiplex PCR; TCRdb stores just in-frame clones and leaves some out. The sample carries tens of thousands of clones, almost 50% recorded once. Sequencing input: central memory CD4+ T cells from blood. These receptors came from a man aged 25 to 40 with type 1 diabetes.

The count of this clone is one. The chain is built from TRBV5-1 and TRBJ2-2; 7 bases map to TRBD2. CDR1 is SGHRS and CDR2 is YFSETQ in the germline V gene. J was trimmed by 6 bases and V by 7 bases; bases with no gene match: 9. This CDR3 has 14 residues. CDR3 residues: CASGYGTIPGELFF. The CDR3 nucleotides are TGCGCCAGCGGTTACGGGACTATTCCCGGGGAGCTGTTTTTT.

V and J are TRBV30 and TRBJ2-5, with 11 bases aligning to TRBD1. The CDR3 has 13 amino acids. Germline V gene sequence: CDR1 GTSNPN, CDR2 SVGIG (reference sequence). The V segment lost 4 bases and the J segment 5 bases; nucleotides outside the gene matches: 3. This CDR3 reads CAWNRDRGETQYF. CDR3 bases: TGTGCCTGGAACCGGGACAGGGGGGAGACCCAGTACTTC.

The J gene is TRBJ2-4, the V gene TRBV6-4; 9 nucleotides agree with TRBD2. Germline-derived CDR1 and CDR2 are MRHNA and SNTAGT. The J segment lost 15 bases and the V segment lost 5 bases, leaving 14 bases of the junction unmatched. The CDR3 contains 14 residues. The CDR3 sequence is CASSPPGLAFSLYF. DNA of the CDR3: TGTGCCAGCAGTCCTCCGGGACTAGCTTTTAGTCTGTACTTC.

The CDR3 here is CASNPLAGSQETQYF. The DNA for the CDR3 is TGCGCCAGCAACCCTCTAGCGGGGTCCCAAGAGACCCAGTACTTC. The V and J genes are TRBV5-1 and TRBJ2-5; the match to TRBD2 covers 9 bases. This CDR3 is 15 amino acids long. With 6 bases clipped from V and 1 base from J, the junction kept 7 bases outside the gene matches. From germline, CDR1 is SGHRS and CDR2 YFSETQ.

The CDR3: CASSFSGQGEPQHF. CDR3 sequence (DNA): TGCGCCAGCAGCTTTTCAGGACAGGGGGAGCCCCAGCATTTT. The chain joins TRBV5-1 to TRBJ1-5, with 10 bases fitting TRBD1. After removal of 2 bases from V and 8 bases from J, the junction contained 4 bases not matched to a gene. This CDR3 spans 14 amino acids. CDR1 is SGHRS, CDR2 YFSETQ, per germline.

Here the CDR3 reads CASSESREQYF. The DNA of the CDR3 is TGTGCCAGCAGTGAATCCCGGGAGCAGTACTTC. The rearrangement links TRBV6-1 to TRBJ2-7, with no clear D. Per the germline V gene, CDR1 is MNHNS and CDR2 is SASEGT. Trimming took 2 bases from V and 7 from J, leaving 6 bases between them. The CDR3 totals 11 residues.

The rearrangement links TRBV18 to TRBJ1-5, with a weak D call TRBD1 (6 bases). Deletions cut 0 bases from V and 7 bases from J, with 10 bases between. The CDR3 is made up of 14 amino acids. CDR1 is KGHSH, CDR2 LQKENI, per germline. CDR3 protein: CASSPPQGGQPQHF. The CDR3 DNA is TGTGCCAGCTCACCACCACAGGGTGGGCAGCCCCAGCATTTT.

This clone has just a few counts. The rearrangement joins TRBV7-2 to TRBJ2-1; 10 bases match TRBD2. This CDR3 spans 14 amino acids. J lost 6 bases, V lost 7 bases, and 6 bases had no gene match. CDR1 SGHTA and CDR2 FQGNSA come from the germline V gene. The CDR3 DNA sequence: TGTGCCAGCACCCTAGCGGGAGCCGGCAATGAGCAGTTCTTC. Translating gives CASTLAGAGNEQFF.